The TCR beta chain described here comes from a study of shared clonotypes between healthy human individuals (dated by TCRdb to about 2020). Regarding the complete study: The cohort included a few men and two women between 18 and 49 years of age. Each donor's leukapheresis produced roughly between about 0.8 and 10 billion PBMCs. To increase sequencing depth and limit assay-specific biases, TCR repertoire library preparation and sequencing were carried out by different laboratories using diverse techniques. To estimate repertoire size and how much clonotypes are shared between individuals, the study performed deep sequencing of blood TCR repertoires from roughly five healthy adults.

In the germline V gene, CDR1 corresponds to KGHSH and CDR2 to LQKENI. V and J lose 3 bases and 7 bases, and a span of 16 bases separates them. Measured from the cysteine to the phenylalanine, the CDR3 is 14 residues long. CDR3 DNA only is kept here, 42 bases in frame from base 1. Here is what the overall study found, with its caveats: The small number of donors limited the genetic and exposure-history diversity represented. Sampling was limited to blood, and TCR repertoires in tissue likely differ from TCR repertoires in blood. Based on pairwise subsampling, the degree of clonotype sharing among donors was expected to be affected by sequencing depth.

Donors were healthy HIV-negative adults with no recently reported acute infections or vaccinations. All donors were Caucasian adults living in Nashville, Tennessee, USA. For unsorted samples, 70 million to 95 million PBMCs were counted, and genomic DNA was extracted using the QIAamp DNA Blood Mini kit. Blood was collected by leukapheresis, and PBMCs were isolated by Ficoll-Histopaque density gradient centrifugation and then cryopreserved in liquid nitrogen vapor phase. Using the deep immunoSEQ assay, multiplex PCR amplified TCR CDR3 regions from genomic DNA. For each cell subset, the extracted genomic DNA was distributed evenly across all wells of several immunoSEQ 96-well plates, and each plate served as one replicate. For unsorted PBMC, around 330 ng genomic DNA, equal to approximately 30,000 T cell genomes, was loaded into each replicate PCR. Ten immunoSEQ deep assay plates were used to sequence unsorted PBMC genomic DNA. Purified libraries were quantified with a Qubit 3.0 fluorometer, sized on a Bioanalyzer 2100, and re-quantified with the KAPA Library Quantification kit. Every immunoSEQ 96-well plate was sequenced on a separate single-read 150-cycle Illumina NextSeq 550 flow cell. In the paper's pipeline: The immunoSEQ output contained only junctional sequences without quality scores, so filtering could not match that applied to full-length reads. To assign V/J genes and CDR3, sequences were annotated against IMGT germline references using PyIR, a Python wrapper for IgBLAST v1.9. Reads were removed for weak V/J assignments (E-value above 1e-6), missing CDR3, stop codons, out-of-frame junctions, or ambiguous translated residues. V3J clonotypes were defined as sequences sharing an identical inferred V gene, J gene, and CDR3 amino acid sequence. Percentage overlap between repertoires was computed as shared unique clonotypes divided by the size of the smaller repertoire. Richness of each repertoire was evaluated using RTK rarefaction, the Chao1 estimator, and Recon v2.1 estimates of unobserved clonotypes. Drawn from immuneACCESS, this table holds only the in-frame rearrangements with V and J called that TCRdb kept. Clones are partly lost; checked studies trace under half to an unresolved V gene and leave the rest unexplained. Clone size and V and J calls were adopted from that table, with D and trimming inferred from the DNA. Across this sample there are about 490,000 clones, with 75% to 85% seen only once. 10% to 15% of the sample is held by the ten biggest clonotypes.

Concerning this clone: Its recognized antigen is unknown. No base-level quality is on record; no much larger clone is a single base apart.

What was sequenced was PBMCs. This TCR was sampled from a woman aged 40 to 50 in good health. Some clones in this sample may be carry-over from other donors' samples. The V and J segments used are TRBV18 and TRBJ2-7; the D region possibly corresponds to TRBD2 (5 bases align). CDR3 sequence: CASSPSGFLGEQYF. The sequence in DNA is TGTGCCAGCTCACCGAGCGGTTTTTTAGGAGAGCAGTACTTC.